Presented here are 19 T cell receptor beta chains from one specimen sequenced in a study of CD8+ T cells in alopecia areata. Treatment specified: oral pan-JAK inhibitor, 5-10 mg twice daily. cDNA prepared by RNA extraction and subsequent reverse transcription served as the template for sequencing. Using immunoSEQ multiplex PCR, the repertoire was profiled, and TCRdb retains in-frame clones only, with some absent. Of approximately 110,000 clones in the sample, roughly three fifths were seen once. Here the sequenced sample was CD8+ T cells sorted from blood, taken at week 24, from a patient treated with tofacitinib. Receptors were obtained from a human donor with alopecia areata.

This clone has just a few counts. V gene TRBV7-9 combines with J gene TRBJ2-2; the D is unclear. The CDR3 sequence is 14 residues long. Germline V lookup: CDR1 SEHNR, CDR2 FQNEAQ (reference sequence). Trimming pared 8 bases from V and 0 bases from J, leaving 10 bases between. The CDR3 DNA reads TGTGCCAGCGCGATAACAGCGAACACCGGGGAGCTGTTTTTT. This encodes CASAITANTGELFF.

This chain uses TRBV27 with TRBJ2-7, with D hard to call. The CDR3 length is 13 residues. Trimming stripped 3 bases from V and 4 bases from J, with 10 bases between. Looked up from germline, CDR1 is MNHEY and CDR2 is SMNVEV (reference sequence). CDR3 DNA sequence: TGTGCCAGCAGTTTGATAAGTGGATACGAGCAGTACTTC. Its protein is CASSLISGYEQYF.

This clone was picked up a small number of times. The rearrangement joins TRBV14 to TRBJ2-1; 11 bases align to TRBD2. V lost 3 bases and J lost 8; bases outside the gene matches: 6. Per the germline V gene, CDR1 is SGHDN and CDR2 is FVKESK. The CDR3 extends over 15 amino acids. The CDR3: CASSQLLAGVDEQFF. CDR3 DNA sequence: TGTGCCAGCAGCCAGCTACTAGCGGGGGTTGATGAGCAGTTCTTC.

The rearrangement uses TRBV30 and TRBJ2-2; 7 positions match TRBD1. The CDR3 has 14 amino acids. V lost 2 bases and J lost 7; bases outside the gene matches: 7. Germline V gene sequence: CDR1 GTSNPN, CDR2 SVGIG (reference sequence). In nucleotides, the CDR3 is TGTGCCTGGAGTAGCGAGGGGGCATTCGGGGAGCTGTTTTTT. This translates into CAWSSEGAFGELFF. The full variable domain, with the rest looked up from reference TRBV30 and TRBJ2-2, is SQTIHQWPATLVQPVGSPLSLECTVEGTSNPNLYWYRQAAGRGLQLLFYSVGIGQISSEVPQNLSASRPQDRQFILSSKKLLLSDSGFYLCAWSSEGAFGELFFGEGSRLTVL.

This chain joins TRBV7-8 and TRBJ2-7; possible D gene TRBD2, 6 bases. The CDR3 contains 15 residues. V gave up 4 bases and J gave up 2 bases, with 15 bases separating them. CDR1 is SGHVS and CDR2 is FQNEAQ in the germline V gene. The CDR3 here is CASSSPGLPAYEQYF. The CDR3 DNA follows: TGTGCCAGCAGCTCCCCGGGACTTCCTGCCTACGAGCAGTACTTC.

This clone was observed a few times. The chain combines TRBV30 with TRBJ2-7; D is possibly TRBD2 (5 bases). Germline CDR1 is GTSNPN and CDR2 is SVGIG (reference sequence). This CDR3 is 14 amino acids long. The ends were cut back, 2 bases at V and 5 bases at J, with 16 bases in the middle. The CDR3 spells CAWSSSGKVHEQYF. CDR3 nucleotide sequence: TGTGCCTGGAGTTCCAGCGGCAAAGTCCACGAGCAGTACTTC. The variable domain in full, completed from reference TRBV30 and TRBJ2-7, reads SQTIHQWPATLVQPVGSPLSLECTVEGTSNPNLYWYRQAAGRGLQLLFYSVGIGQISSEVPQNLSASRPQDRQFILSSKKLLLSDSGFYLCAWSSSGKVHEQYFGPGTRLTVT.

This clone was counted a few times. This chain connects TRBV30 to TRBJ2-1; 9 bases line up with TRBD1. With V trimmed by 3 bases and J by 3 bases, 6 bases remained unmatched. This CDR3 has 15 residues. Germline V CDR1 and CDR2: GTSNPN, SVGIG (reference sequence). The chain's CDR3 is CAWRTPGQGYNEQFF. In DNA form, the CDR3 reads TGTGCCTGGAGGACCCCGGGACAGGGCTACAATGAGCAGTTCTTC.

This clone occurred a few times. The chain combines TRBV6-5 with TRBJ2-1, with D possibly TRBD1 on 6 matching bases. V dropped 5 bases and J dropped 0 bases, with 11 bases sitting between them. The CDR3 has 15 amino acids. Germline V lookup: CDR1 MNHEY, CDR2 SVGAGI. CDR3 coding DNA: TGTGCCAGCAGTCTTACAGGGTTCTCCTACAATGAGCAGTTCTTC. As protein: CASSLTGFSYNEQFF.

The genes are TRBV2 and TRBJ2-1, with D maybe TRBD2 (6 bases). This CDR3 is built from 11 residues. Looked up from germline, CDR1 is SNHLY and CDR2 is FYNNEI. V was trimmed by 7 bases and J by 6 bases, leaving 7 bases between them. CDR3: CASNGGNEQFF. The CDR3 DNA is TGTGCCAGCAACGGGGGCAATGAGCAGTTCTTC.

This chain connects TRBV7-9 to TRBJ1-2; the D gene is possibly TRBD1 (6 bases). Trimming cost V 5 bases and J 4 bases, with 17 bases left between them. The CDR3 contains 15 residues. The germline CDR1 and CDR2 sequences are SEHNR and FQNEAQ (reference sequence). The CDR3 DNA reads as TGTGCCAGCAGCACGAGTACTACAGGGATCTATGGCTACACCTTC. Translating gives CASSTSTTGIYGYTF.

The chain is built from TRBV11-2 and TRBJ2-7, with D hard to call. Looked up from germline, CDR1 is SGHAT and CDR2 is FQNNGV. This CDR3 spans 11 amino acids. The ends were cut back, 6 bases at V and 3 bases at J, with 6 bases in the middle. The CDR3 loop reads CASSPRYEQYF. CDR3 nucleotide sequence: TGTGCCAGCAGTCCCCGCTACGAGCAGTACTTC.

V and J are TRBV10-2 and TRBJ2-5; TRBD1 is a possible D gene (6 bases). The DNA end is more similar to TRBJ2-7, so the J call may be wrong. This CDR3 contains 11 residues. From germline, CDR1 is WSHSY and CDR2 SAAADI. CDR3 region: CASRDSYEQYF. DNA for the CDR3: TGCGCCAGCAGGGACAGCTACGAGCAGTACTTC.

V gene TRBV15 combines with J gene TRBJ2-7; no clear D. From germline, CDR1 is LNHNV and CDR2 YYDKDF (reference sequence). V was clipped by 5 bases and J by 2 bases, with 10 bases between them. This CDR3 has 13 amino acids. The CDR3 protein is CATSSPETYEQYF. The CDR3, as DNA: TGTGCCACCAGCTCCCCAGAAACCTACGAGCAGTACTTC. Full variable domain (remainder filled in from reference TRBV15 and TRBJ2-7): DAMVIQNPRYQVTQFGKPVTLSCSQTLNHNVMYWYQQKSSQAPKLLFHYYDKDFNNEADTPDNFQSRRPNTSFCFLDIRSPGLGDTAMYLCATSSPETYEQYFGPGTRLTVT.

The chain is built from TRBV29-1 and TRBJ1-4; no firm D call. This CDR3 region has 15 residues. Germline V gene sequence: CDR1 SQVTM, CDR2 ANQGSEA. V lost 0 bases to trimming and J lost 4 bases, with 12 bases between them. CDR3 protein: CSVEDRASNNEKLFF. The CDR3 bases are TGCAGCGTTGAAGATCGTGCCAGCAATAATGAAAAACTGTTTTTT.

This chain connects TRBV2 to TRBJ2-3, with TRBD2 as a possible D gene (6 bases). CDR3 length equals 13 residues. With 7 bases removed from V and 2 bases from J, the gap between germline ends came to 10 bases. Germline V gives CDR1 SNHLY, CDR2 FYNNEI. The CDR3 coding sequence is TGTGCCAGCACCGGGACTTACACAGATACGCAGTATTTT. Protein: CASTGTYTDTQYF. Supplemented by reference TRBV2 and TRBJ2-3, the full variable domain reads EPEVTQTPSHQVTQMGQEVILRCVPISNHLYFYWYRQILGQKVEFLVSFYNNEISEKSEIFDDQFSVERPDGSNFTLKIRSTKLEDSAMYFCASTGTYTDTQYFGPGTRLTVL.

Regarding this clone: An end of the junction differs from the germline gene, which may be a read error. The genes are TRBV4-3 and TRBJ2-7; 12 nucleotides match TRBD1. This CDR3 region has 15 residues. Germline V gives CDR1 LGHNA, CDR2 YSLEER. The CDR3 bases are TGCGCCAGCACCCAAGGGACAGGGGGCTTGGACGAGCAGTACTTC. It yields the protein CASTQGTGGLDEQYF.

This clone was seen only a few times. The chain links TRBV29-1 to TRBJ1-1, with 9 bases that match TRBD1. The CDR3 is made up of 12 amino acids. V trimming: 7 bases; J trimming: 4 bases; junction bases outside the gene matches: 4. The germline gives CDR1 SQVTM, CDR2 ANQGSEA. The CDR3 DNA follows: TGCAGCGGGACAGGGGTGGGCACTGAAGCTTTCTTT. This sequence encodes CSGTGVGTEAFF. Looking up the rest from reference TRBV29-1 and TRBJ1-1 gives the full variable domain: SAVISQKPSRDICQRGTSLTIQCQVDSQVTMMFWYRQQPGQSLTLIATANQGSEATYESGFVIDKFPISRPNLTFSTLTVSNMSPEDSSIYLCSGTGVGTEAFFGQGTRLTVV.

The rearrangement uses TRBV4-1 and TRBJ1-6; 9 bases are a match to TRBD1. This CDR3 spans 14 amino acids. Germline V gives CDR1 MGHRA, CDR2 YSYEKL. V was pared by 4 bases and J by 11 bases, with 6 bases of the junction left unmatched. The CDR3 region is CASSPRQGGAPLHF. The CDR3 nucleotides read TGCGCCAGCAGCCCCCGACAGGGGGGAGCACCCCTCCACTTT.

V and J are TRBV7-3 and TRBJ1-2; D is possibly TRBD1 (5 bases). CDR3 length equals 15 residues. Germline V CDR1 and CDR2: SGHTA, FQGTGA. V lost 1 base and J 0 bases, leaving 9 bases between the germline ends. The CDR3 is CASSLSPGSNYGYTF. CDR3 nucleotides: TGTGCCAGCAGCTTAAGTCCAGGGTCTAACTATGGCTACACCTTC.